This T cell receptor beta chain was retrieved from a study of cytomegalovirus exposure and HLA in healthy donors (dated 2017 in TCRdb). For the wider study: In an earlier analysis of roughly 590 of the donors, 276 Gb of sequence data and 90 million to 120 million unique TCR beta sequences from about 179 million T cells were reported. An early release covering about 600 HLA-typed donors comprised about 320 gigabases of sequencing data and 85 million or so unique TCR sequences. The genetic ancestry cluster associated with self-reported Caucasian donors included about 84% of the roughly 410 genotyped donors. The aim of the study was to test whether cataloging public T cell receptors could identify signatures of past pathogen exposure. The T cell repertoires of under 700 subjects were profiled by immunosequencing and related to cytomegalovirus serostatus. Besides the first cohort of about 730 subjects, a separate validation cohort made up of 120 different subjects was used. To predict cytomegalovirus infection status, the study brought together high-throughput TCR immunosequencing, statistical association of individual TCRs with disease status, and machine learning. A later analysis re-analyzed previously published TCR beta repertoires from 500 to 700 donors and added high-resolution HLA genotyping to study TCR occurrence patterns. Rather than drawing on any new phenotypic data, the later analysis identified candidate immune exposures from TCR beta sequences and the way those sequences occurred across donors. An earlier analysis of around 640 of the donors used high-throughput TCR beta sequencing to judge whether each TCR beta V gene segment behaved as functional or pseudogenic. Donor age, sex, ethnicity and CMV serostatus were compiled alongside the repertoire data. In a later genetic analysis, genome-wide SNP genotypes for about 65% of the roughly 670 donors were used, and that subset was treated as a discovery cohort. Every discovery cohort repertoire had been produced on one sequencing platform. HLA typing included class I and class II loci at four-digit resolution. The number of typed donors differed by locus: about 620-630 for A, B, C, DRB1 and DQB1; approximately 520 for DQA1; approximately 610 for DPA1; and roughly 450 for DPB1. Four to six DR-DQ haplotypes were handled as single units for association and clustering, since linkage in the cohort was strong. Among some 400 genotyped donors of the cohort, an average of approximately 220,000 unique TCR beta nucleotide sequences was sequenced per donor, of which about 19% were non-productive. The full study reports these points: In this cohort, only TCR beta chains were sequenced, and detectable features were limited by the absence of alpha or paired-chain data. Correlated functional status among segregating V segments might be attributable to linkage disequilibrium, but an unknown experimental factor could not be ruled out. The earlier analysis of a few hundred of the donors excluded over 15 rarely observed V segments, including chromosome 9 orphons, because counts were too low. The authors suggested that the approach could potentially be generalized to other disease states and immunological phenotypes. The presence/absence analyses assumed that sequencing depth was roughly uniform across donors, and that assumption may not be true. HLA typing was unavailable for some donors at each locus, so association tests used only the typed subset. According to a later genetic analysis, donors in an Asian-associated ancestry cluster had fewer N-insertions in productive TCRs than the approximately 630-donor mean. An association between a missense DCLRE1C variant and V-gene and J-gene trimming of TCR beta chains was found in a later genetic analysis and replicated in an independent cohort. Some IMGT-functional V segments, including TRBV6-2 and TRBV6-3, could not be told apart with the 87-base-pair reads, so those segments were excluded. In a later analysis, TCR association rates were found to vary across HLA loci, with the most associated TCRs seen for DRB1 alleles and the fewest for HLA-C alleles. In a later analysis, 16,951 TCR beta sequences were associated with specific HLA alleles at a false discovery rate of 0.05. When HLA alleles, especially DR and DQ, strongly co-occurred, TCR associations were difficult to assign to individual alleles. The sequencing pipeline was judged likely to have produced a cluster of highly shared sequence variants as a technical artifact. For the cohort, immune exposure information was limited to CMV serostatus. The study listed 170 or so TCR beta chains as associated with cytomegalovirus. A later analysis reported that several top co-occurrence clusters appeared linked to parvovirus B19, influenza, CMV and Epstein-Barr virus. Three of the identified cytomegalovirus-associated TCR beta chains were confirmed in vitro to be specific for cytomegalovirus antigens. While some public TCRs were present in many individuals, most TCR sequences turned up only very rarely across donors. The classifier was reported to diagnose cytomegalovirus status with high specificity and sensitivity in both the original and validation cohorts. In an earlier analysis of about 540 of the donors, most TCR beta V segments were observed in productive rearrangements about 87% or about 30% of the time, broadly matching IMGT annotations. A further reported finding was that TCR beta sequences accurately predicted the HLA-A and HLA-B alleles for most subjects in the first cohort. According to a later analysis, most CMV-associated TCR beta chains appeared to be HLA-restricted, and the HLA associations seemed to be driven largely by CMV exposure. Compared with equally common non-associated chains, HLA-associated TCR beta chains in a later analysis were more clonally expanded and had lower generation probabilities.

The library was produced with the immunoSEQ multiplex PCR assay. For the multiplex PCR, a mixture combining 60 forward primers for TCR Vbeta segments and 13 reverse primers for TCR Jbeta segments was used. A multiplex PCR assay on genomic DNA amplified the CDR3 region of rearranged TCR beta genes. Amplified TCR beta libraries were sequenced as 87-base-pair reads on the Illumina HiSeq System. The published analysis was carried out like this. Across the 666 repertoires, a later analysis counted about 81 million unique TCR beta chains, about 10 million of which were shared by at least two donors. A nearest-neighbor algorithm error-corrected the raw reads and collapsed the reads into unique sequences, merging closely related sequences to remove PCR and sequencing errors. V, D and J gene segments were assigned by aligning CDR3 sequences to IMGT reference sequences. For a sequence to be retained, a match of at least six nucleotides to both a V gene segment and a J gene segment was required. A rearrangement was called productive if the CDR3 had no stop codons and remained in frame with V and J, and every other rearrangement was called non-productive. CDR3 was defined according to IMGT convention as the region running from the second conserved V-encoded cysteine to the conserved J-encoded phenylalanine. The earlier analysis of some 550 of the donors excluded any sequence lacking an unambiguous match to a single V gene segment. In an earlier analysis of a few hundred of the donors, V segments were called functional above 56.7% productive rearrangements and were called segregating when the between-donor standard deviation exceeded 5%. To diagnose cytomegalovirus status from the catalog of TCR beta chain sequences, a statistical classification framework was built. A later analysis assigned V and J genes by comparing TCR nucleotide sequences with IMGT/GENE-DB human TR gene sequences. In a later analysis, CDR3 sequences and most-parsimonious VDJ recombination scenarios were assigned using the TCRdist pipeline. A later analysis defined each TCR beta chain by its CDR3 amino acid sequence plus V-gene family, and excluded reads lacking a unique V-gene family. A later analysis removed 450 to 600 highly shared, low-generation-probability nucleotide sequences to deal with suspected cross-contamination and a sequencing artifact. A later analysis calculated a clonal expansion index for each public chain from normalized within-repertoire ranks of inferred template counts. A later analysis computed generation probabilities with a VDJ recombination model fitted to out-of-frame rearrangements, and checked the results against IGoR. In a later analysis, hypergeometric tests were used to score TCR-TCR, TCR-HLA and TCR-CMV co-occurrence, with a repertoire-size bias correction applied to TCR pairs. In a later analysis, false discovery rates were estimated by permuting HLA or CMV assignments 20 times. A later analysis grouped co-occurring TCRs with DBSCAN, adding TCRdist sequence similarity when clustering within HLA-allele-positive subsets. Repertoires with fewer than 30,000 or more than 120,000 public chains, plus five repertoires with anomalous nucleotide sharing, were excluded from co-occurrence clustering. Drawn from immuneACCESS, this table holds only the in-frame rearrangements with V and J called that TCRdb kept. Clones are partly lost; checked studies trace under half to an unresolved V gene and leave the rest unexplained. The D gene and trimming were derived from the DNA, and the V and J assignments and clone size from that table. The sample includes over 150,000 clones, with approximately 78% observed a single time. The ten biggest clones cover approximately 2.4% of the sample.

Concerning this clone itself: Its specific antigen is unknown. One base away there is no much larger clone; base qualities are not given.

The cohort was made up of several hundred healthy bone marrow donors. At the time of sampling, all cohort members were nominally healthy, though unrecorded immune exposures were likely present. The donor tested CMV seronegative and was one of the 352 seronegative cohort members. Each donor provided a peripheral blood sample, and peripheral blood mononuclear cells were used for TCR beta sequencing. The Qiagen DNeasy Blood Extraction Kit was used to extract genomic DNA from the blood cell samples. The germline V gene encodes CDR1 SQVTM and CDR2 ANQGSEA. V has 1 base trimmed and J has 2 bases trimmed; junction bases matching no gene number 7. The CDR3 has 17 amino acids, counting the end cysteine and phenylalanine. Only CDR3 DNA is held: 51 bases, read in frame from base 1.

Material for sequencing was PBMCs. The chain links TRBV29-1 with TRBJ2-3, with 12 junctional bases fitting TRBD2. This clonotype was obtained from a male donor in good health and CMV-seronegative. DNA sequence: TGCAGCGTTGAAGCCCTTACTAGCGGGGGGAACACAGATACGCAGTATTTT. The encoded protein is CSVEALTSGGNTDTQYF.